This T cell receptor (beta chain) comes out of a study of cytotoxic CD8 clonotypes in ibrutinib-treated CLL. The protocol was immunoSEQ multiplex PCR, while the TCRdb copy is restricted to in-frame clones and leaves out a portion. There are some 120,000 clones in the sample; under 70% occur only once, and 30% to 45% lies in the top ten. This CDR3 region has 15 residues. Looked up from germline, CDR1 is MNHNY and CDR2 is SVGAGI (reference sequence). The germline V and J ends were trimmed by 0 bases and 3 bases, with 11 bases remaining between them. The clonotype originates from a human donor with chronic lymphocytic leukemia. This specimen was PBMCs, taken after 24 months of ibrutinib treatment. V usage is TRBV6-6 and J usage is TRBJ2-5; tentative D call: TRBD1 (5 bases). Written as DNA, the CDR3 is TGTGCCAGCAGTTACTCTAGGGGCTCGAAAGAGACCCAGTACTTC. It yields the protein CASSYSRGSKETQYF.